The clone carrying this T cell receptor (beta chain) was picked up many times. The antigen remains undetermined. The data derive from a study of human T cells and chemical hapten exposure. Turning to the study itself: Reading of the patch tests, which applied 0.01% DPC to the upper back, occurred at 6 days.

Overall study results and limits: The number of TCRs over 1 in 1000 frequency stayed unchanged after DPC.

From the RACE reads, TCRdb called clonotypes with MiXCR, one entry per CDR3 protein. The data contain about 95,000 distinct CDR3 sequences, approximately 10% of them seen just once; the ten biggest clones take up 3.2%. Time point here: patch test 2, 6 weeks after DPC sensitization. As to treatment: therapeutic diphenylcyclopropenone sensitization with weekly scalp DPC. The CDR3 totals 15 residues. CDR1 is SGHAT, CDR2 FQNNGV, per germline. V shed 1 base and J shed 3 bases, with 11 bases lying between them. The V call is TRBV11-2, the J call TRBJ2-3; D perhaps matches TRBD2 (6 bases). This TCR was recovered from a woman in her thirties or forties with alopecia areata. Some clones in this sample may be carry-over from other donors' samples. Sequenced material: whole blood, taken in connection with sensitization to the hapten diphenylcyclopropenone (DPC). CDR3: CASSLANGGTDTQYF. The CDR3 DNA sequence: TGTGCCAGCAGCTTAGCGAACGGGGGAACAGATACGCAGTATTTT.